This TCR beta chain was identified in a study of blood T cell repertoires in COVID-19. Across the whole study: The origin of the acute and convalescent COVID-19 samples was the United States, Italy and Spain. Sample material is recorded as cDNA or gDNA derived from T cells, B-cell-depleted T cells, or PBMCs.

The CDR3 has 14 residues. V was clipped by 6 bases and J by 5 bases, with 16 bases between them. The V gene's germline CDR1 is MNHEY and CDR2 SVGEGT. Original handling: Amplification from reference gene primers served as the basis for estimated nucleated cell counts. Profiling relied on immunoSEQ multiplex PCR, and the TCRdb table lists in-frame clones only, not all of them. That table supplies the V and J calls and clone size; D and trimming were determined from the DNA. The data hold roughly 200,000 clones, with 87% observed a single time. This receptor was taken from a woman between 18 and 29 years old who had recovered from COVID-19. The source material was peripheral blood. The J gene is TRBJ1-2, the V gene TRBV6-2 or TRBV6-3; the D is unclear. The CDR3 is CASSHRATLYGYTF. The CDR3 DNA sequence: TGTGCCAGCAGCCACAGAGCTACCCTTTATGGCTACACCTTC.